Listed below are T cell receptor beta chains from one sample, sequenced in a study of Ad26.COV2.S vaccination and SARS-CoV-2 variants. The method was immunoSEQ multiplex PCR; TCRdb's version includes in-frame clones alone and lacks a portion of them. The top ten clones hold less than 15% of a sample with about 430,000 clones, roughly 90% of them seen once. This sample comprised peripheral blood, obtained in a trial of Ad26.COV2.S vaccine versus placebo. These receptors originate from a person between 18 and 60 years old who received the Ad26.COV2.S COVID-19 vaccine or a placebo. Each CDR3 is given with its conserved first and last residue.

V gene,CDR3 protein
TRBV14,CASNRGQPGDEQFF
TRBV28,CASSAYKAGELFF
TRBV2,CASSTGAPNTEAFF
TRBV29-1,CSVLTGETSEKLFF
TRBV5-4,CASSFKTSGNTGELFF
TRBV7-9,CASSLAAVTGELFF
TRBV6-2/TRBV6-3,CASSYGPTNEKLFF
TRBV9,CASSPLGTEAFF
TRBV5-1,CASSSDSGRAYEQYF
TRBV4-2,CASSQSVSGQGTSPLHF
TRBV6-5,CASSYFGHSYGYTF
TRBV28,CASGNSYNSPLHF
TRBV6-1,CASSEGREYEQYF
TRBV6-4,CASSDSRLGGGSNQPQHF
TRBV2,CASSDGQGNTEAFF
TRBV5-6,CASSVFTSGNLHEQYF
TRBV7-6,CASSLGQGGYEQYF
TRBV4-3,CASSQDHASGFYEQYF
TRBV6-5,CASSWMDTGELFF
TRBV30,CAWTRGATAGELFF
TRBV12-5,CASGFPGTGKEKLFF
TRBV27,CASRQRAQGGSNTEAFF
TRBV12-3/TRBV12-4,CASSLFLASQFF
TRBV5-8,CASSLEGQGRQPQHF
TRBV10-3,CAISAVDSSGRAYNEQFF
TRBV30,CAWSYSNQPQHF
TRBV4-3,CASSQVRTGAYEQYF